These T cell receptor beta chains were read from a single sample in a study of CD8+ T cells in alopecia areata. Sequencing was performed with immunoSEQ multiplex PCR; in TCRdb, only in-frame clones are kept and a portion is missing. The table shows about 200,000 clones, with 60% occurring only once. The sequences come from CD4+ T cells sorted from blood, collected at week 24, from a patient treated with tofacitinib. Receptors originate from a human donor with alopecia areata. The CDR3 runs from the conserved cysteine through the conserved F or W. The D gene is left open where the match is weak. A row's size may be missing; if present it is once, few, many or a size class.

TRBJ1-3 | NA | NA | TRBV29-1 | CSVVYTSGNTIYF | TGCAGCGTTGTTTACACCTCTGGAAACACCATATATTTT
TRBJ1-5 | NA | NA | TRBV27 | CASSLKVPFDQPQHF | TGTGCCAGCAGTTTAAAGGTTCCCTTTGATCAGCCCCAGCATTTT
TRBJ2-1 | few | NA | TRBV18 | CASSPPGGAKNEQFF | TGTGCCAGCTCACCACCGGGAGGAGCGAAGAATGAGCAGTTCTTC
TRBJ1-5 | NA | TRBD1 | TRBV10-3 | CAISGTGDNQPQHF | TGTGCCATCAGTGGGACAGGGGATAATCAGCCCCAGCATTTT
TRBJ2-7 | NA | NA | TRBV30 | CAWSVGSGPQWGHRGYEQYF | TGTGCCTGGAGTGTTGGGTCCGGGCCTCAATGGGGGCATAGAGGCTACGAGCAGTACTTT
TRBJ2-3 | NA | TRBD2 | TRBV6-6 | CASSEPSGVTDTQYF | TGTGCCAGCAGTGAGCCTAGCGGGGTTACAGATACGCAGTATTTT
TRBJ2-5 | NA | NA | TRBV20-1 | CSASGETQYF | TGCAGTGCTAGTGGTGAGACCCAGTACTTC
TRBJ1-2 | NA | NA | TRBV29-1 | CSVPGGVEGYTF | TGCAGCGTCCCCGGGGGGGTTGAGGGCTACACCTTC
TRBJ2-2 | NA | NA | TRBV4-3 | CASSQGAGMNTGELFF | TGCGCCAGCAGCCAAGGGGCAGGGATGAACACCGGGGAGCTGTTTTTT
TRBJ1-1 | NA | NA | TRBV5-1 | CASSSKGPSVTEAFF | TGCGCCAGCAGTTCAAAAGGGCCGAGTGTCACTGAAGCTTTCTTT
TRBJ2-7 | NA | TRBD1 | TRBV7-2 | CASSPAGTVSYEQYF | TGTGCCAGCAGCCCCGCCGGGACAGTGAGCTACGAGCAGTACTTC
TRBJ1-1 | many | NA | TRBV11-2 | CASSLWTMNTEAFF | TGTGCCAGCAGCTTGTGGACCATGAACACTGAAGCTTTCTTT
TRBJ2-1 | NA | NA | TRBV2 | CATGQDQQFF | TGTGCCACTGGACAAGATCAGCAGTTCTTC
TRBJ2-2 | NA | TRBD2 | TRBV15 | CATSKTGAGGAGELFF | TGTGCCACCAGCAAGACCGGGGCGGGAGGCGCCGGGGAGCTGTTTTTT
TRBJ1-1 | NA | TRBD1 | TRBV5-1 | CASSGTGFMNTEAFF | TGCGCCAGCAGCGGGACAGGGTTCATGAACACTGAAGCTTTCTTT
TRBJ1-2 | NA | NA | TRBV30 | CAWSVLENYGYTF | TGTGCCTGGAGTGTGTTGGAGAACTATGGCTACACCTTC
TRBJ2-3 | NA | TRBD1 | TRBV9 | CASSAAGTGIADTQYF | TGTGCCAGCAGCGCCGCCGGGACAGGGATTGCAGATACGCAGTATTTT
TRBJ1-4 | NA | NA | TRBV12-5 | CASGLRSRGANEKLFF | TGTGCTAGTGGTTTGAGGAGCAGGGGAGCTAATGAAAAACTGTTTTTT
TRBJ2-1 | NA | TRBD2 | TRBV13 | CASSLVWSGGISYNEQFF | TGTGCCAGCAGCTTAGTGTGGAGCGGGGGGATCTCCTACAATGAGCAGTTCTTC